This T cell receptor beta chain is drawn from a study of control samples from healthy donors and cancer patients. Concerning this clone: In the same sample, other DNA sequences code for this CDR3.

Clones were read by immunoSEQ multiplex PCR, and TCRdb kept only the in-frame ones, dropping some. The sample lists 150,000 to 200,000 clones; around 92% were seen once. V dropped 0 bases and J dropped 1 base, with 3 bases sitting between them. The germline V gene has CDR1 MNHEY and CDR2 SVGAGI. The CDR3 contains 13 residues. The chain joins TRBV6-5 to TRBJ1-1, with D unclear. Input material: blood. The sequence was collected from a middle-aged woman in good health. The CDR3 nucleotides read TGTGCCAGCAGTTACTCCAGGAACACTGAAGCTTTCTTT. It specifies CASSYSRNTEAFF.